This T cell receptor (beta chain) was captured in a study of blood T cells in healthy people across ages. Study background: Capture by template switching was about one barcoded beta molecule per two T cells. Study-wide results and caveats: What prevented conclusive comparison of naive and antigen-experienced cells was that PBMCs were unsorted.

This clonotype has more than one count but fewer than ten. Its target is not known. V lost 7 bases and J lost 0, with 7 bases in between. CDR3 length equals 12 residues. Per germline, CDR1 MNHNS and CDR2 SASEGT. A second PCR, run for about 6 to 11 cycles, used a sample-barcoded 5' primer plus a J-beta primer mix. Every cDNA molecule carried a tag from a template-switch adaptor bearing 12 random nucleotides. MiXCR, applied by TCRdb to the 5' RACE reads, yields one record per CDR3 protein. The data contain about 1.6 million distinct CDR3 sequences, roughly 30% of them singletons. Sequencing was carried out using blood. The source of this sequence is a woman aged 25 to 45 in good health. The chain couples TRBV6-1 to TRBJ2-7, with D uncertain. The CDR3 region has the DNA TGTGCCAGCAATCCCCTCTCCTACGAGCAGTACTTC. Translating it yields CASNPLSYEQYF.